These T cell receptor beta chains were read from a single sample in a study of blood T cell repertoires in COVID-19. TCRdb keeps only in-frame clones here, not all; method: immunoSEQ multiplex PCR. Of some 230,000 clones listed, roughly 81% are singletons. Specimen: peripheral blood. These receptors came from a man in his forties or fifties with acute or convalescent COVID-19. The CDR3 runs from the conserved cysteine through the conserved F or W. The D gene is left open where the match is weak. Not all rows give a size; the values are once, few, many and, for expanded clones, a class.

TRBV7-2,NA,TRBJ2-7,NA,TGTGCCAGCAGCTTAGGAGACGGCCGGGTGAAGTACTTC,CASSLGDGRVKYF
TRBV7-8,once,TRBJ1-4,NA,TGTGCCAGCAGCTCGTTAGAAGAAAAACTGTTTTTT,CASSSLEEKLFF
TRBV3-1/TRBV3-2,NA,TRBJ1-5,TRBD1,TGTGCCAGCAGCGTAGGGGGCGGCAATCAGCCCCAGCATTTT,CASSVGGGNQPQHF
TRBV6-6,NA,TRBJ1-5,NA,TGTGCCAGCAGTTCTATCAATCAGCCCCAGCATTTT,CASSSINQPQHF
TRBV30,NA,TRBJ1-4,NA,TGTGCCTGGAGTACGGGTTCAGGGGAAAAACTGTTTTTT,CAWSTGSGEKLFF
TRBV10-2,NA,TRBJ1-4,NA,TGCGCCAGCAGTGAGCCGCTTTTGGTGGTCAGGGATGAAAAACTGTTTTTT,CASSEPLLVVRDEKLFF
TRBV3-1/TRBV3-2,NA,TRBJ1-2,NA,TGTGCCAGCAGCCAAGATTTTGGGCTTTCCTCTAACTATGGCTACACCTTC,CASSQDFGLSSNYGYTF
TRBV20-1,NA,TRBJ1-5,NA,TGCAGTGCTAGTGAGGACACCCGCTGGGAGCCCCAGCATTTT,CSASEDTRWEPQHF
TRBV29-1,NA,TRBJ2-7,TRBD1,TGCAGCGTTGGGGGGACAGGAGGATACGAGCAGTACTTC,CSVGGTGGYEQYF
TRBV5-1,NA,TRBJ2-7,TRBD1,TGCGCCAGCAGCGGAGGGACAGGGGGCGCCTACGAGCAGTACTTC,CASSGGTGGAYEQYF
TRBV19,few,TRBJ1-1,TRBD1,TGTGCCAGTAGCAATCAGGGGGCAGGAAGCACTGAAGCTTTCTTT,CASSNQGAGSTEAFF
TRBV15,NA,TRBJ1-1,TRBD1,TGTGCCACCAGCAGAACAGGGGGCAGAGGCACTGAAGCTTTCTTT,CATSRTGGRGTEAFF
TRBV6-6,NA,TRBJ2-1,NA,TGTGCCAGCAGCCTGACTAGTGTCAATGAGCAGTTCTTC,CASSLTSVNEQFF
TRBV6-1,once,TRBJ2-7,TRBD2,TGTGCCAGCAGTGAAGTCGGGGGGTACGAGCAGTACTTC,CASSEVGGYEQYF